Below are 20 T cell receptor beta chains sequenced from a single sample in a study of technical replicates of blood from a few donors (dated by TCRdb to about 2017). Libraries were prepared through the immunoSEQ multiplex PCR assay. In TCRdb, the immuneACCESS table is reduced to in-frame sequences with V and J assigned. These tables do not hold every clone; where another copy was compared, an unresolved V gene accounts for under half, and the others remain unexplained. Present in this sample are just over 95,000 clones, around 95% of which were seen just once. The ten biggest clones cover roughly 0.2% of the sample. Input material: T cells isolated from PBMCs. All receptors derive from a human donor in good health.

The chain is built from TRBV5-1 and TRBJ1-1; D gene ambiguous. Germline V lookup: CDR1 SGHRS, CDR2 YFSETQ. The germline V and J ends were trimmed by 7 bases and 1 base, with 14 bases remaining between them. The CDR3 spans 14 residues. CDR3 nucleotides: TGCGCCAGCTCACCTGGAGGCAGGAACACTGAAGCTTTCTTT. Translation gives CASSPGGRNTEAFF. Filled out from reference TRBV5-1 and TRBJ1-1, the complete variable domain reads KAGVTQTPRYLIKTRGQQVTLSCSPISGHRSVSWYQQTPGQGLQFLFEYFSETQRNKGNFPGRFSGRQFSNSRSEMNVSTLELGDSALYLCASSPGGRNTEAFFGQGTRLTVV.

The chain carries TRBV28 and TRBJ2-2; 11 positions agree with TRBD2. The CDR3 sequence is 17 residues long. The V gene's germline CDR1 is MDHEN and CDR2 SYDVKM. V was pared by 6 bases and J by 1 base, with 7 bases of the junction left unmatched. CDR3 sequence: CASSQLLAGGNTGELFF. The CDR3 nucleotides read TGTGCCAGCAGCCAACTCCTAGCGGGGGGGAACACCGGGGAGCTGTTTTTT.

V usage is TRBV9 and J usage is TRBJ2-6; 8 bases line up with TRBD1. Germline assignment: CDR1 SGDLS and CDR2 YYNGEE. This CDR3 comprises 17 residues. The V segment lost 2 bases and the J segment 1 base; nucleotides outside the gene matches: 5. The CDR3 DNA reads TGTGCCAGCAGCGTCCCTCGACAGGGGTCTGGGGCCAACGTCCTGACTTTC. Translation: CASSVPRQGSGANVLTF.

The V and J genes are TRBV7-2 and TRBJ1-5; D call uncertain. CDR3 length equals 16 residues. Germline CDR1 reads SGHTA; CDR2 reads FQGNSA. Between the trimmed V and J ends, which lost 2 bases and 0 bases, there was a span of 11 bases. The CDR3 DNA reads TGTGCCAGCAGCTTACCAGGAACATATAGCAATCAGCCCCAGCATTTT. It yields the protein CASSLPGTYSNQPQHF.

The CDR3 loop is CASSLLQASGANVLTF. In DNA, the CDR3 is TGTGCCAGCAGTTTACTACAGGCGTCTGGGGCCAACGTCCTGACTTTC. The V gene is TRBV28, the J gene TRBJ2-6; tentatively, D is TRBD1 (5 bases). Germline V gene sequence: CDR1 MDHEN, CDR2 SYDVKM. The CDR3 extends over 16 amino acids. Between the trimmed V and J ends, which lost 2 bases and 1 base, there was a span of 9 bases. The full variable domain, completed using reference TRBV28 and TRBJ2-6, is DVKVTQSSRYLVKRTGEKVFLECVQDMDHENMFWYRQDPGLGLRLIYFSYDVKMKEKGDIPEGYSVSREKKERFSLILESASTNQTSMYLCASSLLQASGANVLTFGAGSRLTVL.

The chain joins TRBV5-4 to TRBJ2-6; 8 nucleotides agree with TRBD1. The CDR3 totals 19 residues. V lost 3 bases, J lost 0 bases, and 11 bases stayed unmatched. CDR1 and CDR2 (germline): SGHNT, YYREEE (reference sequence). CDR3 in DNA: TGTGCCAGCAGCTCGCGGGACAGGACTGCCCCCTCTGGGGCCAACGTCCTGACTTTC. Translated: CASSSRDRTAPSGANVLTF. The whole variable domain, filled in from reference TRBV5-4 and TRBJ2-6, reads ETGVTQSPTHLIKTRGQQVTLRCSSQSGHNTVSWYQQALGQGPQFIFQYYREEENGRGNFPPRFSGLQFPNYSSELNVNALELDDSALYLCASSSRDRTAPSGANVLTFGAGSRLTVL.

The chain recombines TRBV6-1 with TRBJ2-7, with TRBD1 matching over 8 bases. CDR1 and CDR2 (germline): MNHNS, SASEGT. The CDR3 runs 15 residues. Trimming at V came to 2 bases and at J to 5 bases, leaving 8 bases not matched to a gene. In DNA form, the CDR3 reads TGTGCCAGCAGTGAATTTAGGACAGGGCCGGACGAGCAGTACTTC. Its protein product is CASSEFRTGPDEQYF.

This clone appeared once. This sequence joins TRBV10-2 and TRBJ1-6; D is unresolved. The CDR3 totals 13 residues. From germline, CDR1 is WSHSY and CDR2 SAAADI. With 3 bases removed from V and 7 bases from J, the gap between germline ends came to 7 bases. The CDR3 loop is CASSDTENSPLHF. The CDR3 bases are TGCGCCAGCAGTGATACAGAGAATTCACCCCTCCACTTT.

The chain combines TRBV29-1 with TRBJ2-5; weak D call: TRBD2 (7 bases). Trimming pared 4 bases from V and 5 bases from J, leaving 26 bases between. The CDR3 extends over 17 amino acids. Germline V gene lookup returns CDR1 SQVTM and CDR2 ANQGSEA. CDR3 coding DNA: TGCAGCGTTGTAGGATATAGGCCACGGGGGGCTTGGGAGACCCAGTACTTC. Translated: CSVVGYRPRGAWETQYF.

In DNA form, the CDR3 reads TGTGCCAGCAGCGGAGCCAGCCAAGAGACCCAGTACTTC. Protein: CASSGASQETQYF. This chain joins TRBV5-6 and TRBJ2-5; D is uncertain. Germline CDR1 is SGHDT and CDR2 is YYEEEE. V was pared by 4 bases and J by 1 base, with 8 bases between. This CDR3 is 13 amino acids long.

The V gene is TRBV10-2, the J gene TRBJ2-1; maybe TRBD1 (6 bases). The CDR3 is 18 amino acids. CDR1 is WSHSY, CDR2 SAAADI, per germline. Between the trimmed V and J ends, which lost 6 bases and 4 bases, there was a span of 25 bases. The CDR3 nucleotides are TGCGCCAGCAGCCCCGGACAGACAGATTATCTTAAATACAATGAGCAGTTCTTC. Residues: CASSPGQTDYLKYNEQFF.

This chain connects TRBV11-2 to TRBJ2-1, with 8 bases matching TRBD2. CDR3 length: 14 amino acids. With 1 base clipped from V and 13 bases from J, the junction kept 9 bases outside the gene matches. The germline V gene encodes CDR1 SGHAT and CDR2 FQNNGV. CDR3 region: CASSLAGGASFQFF. CDR3 in DNA: TGTGCCAGCAGCTTAGCCGGGGGGGCTAGTTTTCAGTTCTTC.

The rearrangement uses TRBV7-3 and TRBJ2-2; 11 bases match TRBD1. CDR1 and CDR2 from the germline V gene are SGHTA and FQGTGA. V shed 4 bases, J shed 6 bases, and the junction held 13 bases outside the gene matches. This CDR3 has 18 amino acids. The CDR3 DNA reads TGTGCCAGCAGCTCCACAGCCCCCGGGACAGGGGGTTCCGGGGAGCTGTTTTTT. Amino acid sequence: CASSSTAPGTGGSGELFF.

DNA of the CDR3: TGTGCCAGCAGCCTCGGAGGGTTGGAGCAGTACTTC. The encoded protein is CASSLGGLEQYF. The rearrangement joins TRBV16 to TRBJ2-7; D possibly corresponds to TRBD2 (6 bases). The CDR3 consists of 12 residues. The germline CDR1 and CDR2 sequences are KGHSY and FQNENV. Trimming left V 4 bases short and J 7 bases short, with 11 bases between.

In this sample, this clone turned up once. The chain recombines TRBV9 with TRBJ1-3; D not resolved. The CDR3 has 16 amino acids. V lost 2 bases and J lost 2, with 14 bases in between. The V gene's germline CDR1 is SGDLS and CDR2 YYNGEE. This chain's CDR3 is CASSVGIEGPGNTIYF. CDR3 in DNA: TGTGCCAGCAGCGTGGGAATCGAGGGCCCTGGAAACACCATATATTTT.

J is TRBJ2-1 and V is TRBV29-1, with 9 bases fitting TRBD1. Germline CDR1 SQVTM, CDR2 ANQGSEA. The CDR3 has 16 residues. The V gene end was trimmed by 3 bases and the J gene end by 3 bases; junction bases not matched to a gene: 9. CDR3 in DNA: TGCAGCGTTGATCTCATGGACAGGGGTAACTACAATGAGCAGTTCTTC. It translates to CSVDLMDRGNYNEQFF.

The count of this clone is one. The chain employs TRBV15 and TRBJ2-2; TRBD1 matches at 8 bases. The V segment lost 5 bases and the J segment 6 bases; nucleotides outside the gene matches: 2. CDR3 length: 13 amino acids. The V gene's germline CDR1 is LNHNV and CDR2 YYDKDF (reference sequence). The CDR3 nucleotides read TGTGCCACCAGCCGGACAGGGTCCGGGGAGCTGTTTTTT. Protein sequence: CATSRTGSGELFF.

There are a few counts of this clone. V is TRBV19 and J is TRBJ1-2; 9 positions agree with TRBD1. Per germline, CDR1 LNHDA and CDR2 SQIVND (reference sequence). Germline trimming cut 7 bases from V and 4 bases from J; bases unmatched to any gene: 7. The CDR3 is 14 residues long. Here the CDR3 reads CASIPDRGGYGYTF. The DNA for the CDR3 is TGTGCCAGTATCCCGGACAGGGGTGGCTATGGCTACACCTTC.

The count of this clone is one. The gene calls are TRBV15 and TRBJ2-7, with TRBD2 matching 7 bases. CDR3 length equals 15 residues. V lost 3 bases and J lost 5; bases outside the gene matches: 10. Germline lookup yields CDR1 LNHNV and CDR2 YYDKDF (reference sequence). The CDR3 region is CATSSEGGNADEQYF. The CDR3, as DNA: TGTGCCACCAGCAGTGAGGGAGGGAATGCCGACGAGCAGTACTTC.

This clone was seen a single time. The chain has TRBV6-6 and TRBJ2-3, with 8 bases lining up with TRBD2. CDR1 is MNHNY and CDR2 is SVGAGI in the germline V gene (reference sequence). V trimming: 6 bases; J trimming: 1 base; junction bases outside the gene matches: 9. This CDR3 region has 16 residues. CDR3 sequence reads: CASSNRPGLGTDTQYF. In DNA form, the CDR3 reads TGTGCCAGCAGCAACCGACCGGGACTAGGCACAGATACGCAGTATTTT.